This T cell receptor (beta chain) was captured by sequencing in a study of blood T cell repertoires in COVID-19. In the original workflow: It was from reference gene primer amplification that nucleated cell counts were estimated. Sequencing used immunoSEQ multiplex PCR; TCRdb keeps in-frame clones, though not all of them. V, J and clone size derive from that table, while D and trimming were established from the DNA sequence. In the table there are over 150,000 clones, approximately 80% of which are singletons. This clone was counted only a few times. Per germline, CDR1 SGDLS and CDR2 YYNGEE. V lost 4 bases, J lost 1 base, and 19 bases lay in between. This CDR3 has 17 residues.

The gene calls are TRBV9 and TRBJ2-3; D perhaps matches TRBD2 (6 bases). This sequence originates from a woman over 75 with active or convalescent COVID-19. Material: peripheral blood. CDR3 residues: CASSYTRPGLRTDTQYF. As DNA, the CDR3 is TGTGCCAGCAGCTATACCAGGCCGGGACTCCGCACAGATACGCAGTATTTT.